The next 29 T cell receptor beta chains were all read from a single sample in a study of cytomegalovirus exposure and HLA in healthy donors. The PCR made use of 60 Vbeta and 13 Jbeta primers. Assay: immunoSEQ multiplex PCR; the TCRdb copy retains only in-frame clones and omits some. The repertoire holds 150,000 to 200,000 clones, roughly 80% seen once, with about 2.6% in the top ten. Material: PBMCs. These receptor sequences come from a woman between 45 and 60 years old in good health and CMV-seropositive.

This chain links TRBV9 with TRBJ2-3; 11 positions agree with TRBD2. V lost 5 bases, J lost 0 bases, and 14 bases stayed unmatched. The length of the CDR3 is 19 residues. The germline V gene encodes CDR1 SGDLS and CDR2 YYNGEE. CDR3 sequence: CASSREGTSGSTSTDTQYF. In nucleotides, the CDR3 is TGTGCCAGCAGTCGGGAGGGGACTAGCGGATCAACCAGCACAGATACGCAGTATTTT.

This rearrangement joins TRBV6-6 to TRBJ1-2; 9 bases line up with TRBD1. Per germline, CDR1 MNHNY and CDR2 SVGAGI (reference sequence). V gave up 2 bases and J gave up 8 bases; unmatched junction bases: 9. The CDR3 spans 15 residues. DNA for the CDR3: TGTGCCAGCAGTTACCGCACAGGGGGCCAGGGGGGCTACACCTTC. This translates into CASSYRTGGQGGYTF.

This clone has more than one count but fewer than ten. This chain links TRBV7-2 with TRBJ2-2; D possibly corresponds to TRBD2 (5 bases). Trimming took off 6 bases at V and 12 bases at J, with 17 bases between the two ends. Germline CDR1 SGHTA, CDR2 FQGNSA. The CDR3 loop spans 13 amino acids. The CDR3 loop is CASSHPRGTQLFF. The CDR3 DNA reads TGTGCCAGCAGTCATCCCCGGGGTACACAGCTGTTTTTT.

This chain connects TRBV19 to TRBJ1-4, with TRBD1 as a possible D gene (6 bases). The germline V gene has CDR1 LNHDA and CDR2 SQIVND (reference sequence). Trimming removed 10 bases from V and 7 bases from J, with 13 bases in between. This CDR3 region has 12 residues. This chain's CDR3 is CATSGDGEKLFF. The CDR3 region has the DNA TGTGCCACCTCAGGGGACGGTGAAAAACTGTTTTTT.

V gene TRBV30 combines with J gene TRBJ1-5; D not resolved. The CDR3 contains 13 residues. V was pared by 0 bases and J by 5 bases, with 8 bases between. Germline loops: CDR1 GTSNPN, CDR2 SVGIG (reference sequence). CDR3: CAWSVREDQPQHF. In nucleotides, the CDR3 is TGTGCCTGGAGTGTACGGGAGGATCAGCCCCAGCATTTT.

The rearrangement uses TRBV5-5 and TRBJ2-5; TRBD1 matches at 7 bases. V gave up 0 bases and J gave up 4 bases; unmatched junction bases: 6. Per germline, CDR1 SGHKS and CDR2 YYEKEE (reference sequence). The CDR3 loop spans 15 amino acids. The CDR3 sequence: CASSLAATGTETQYF. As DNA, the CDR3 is TGTGCCAGCAGCTTGGCCGCGACAGGGACAGAGACCCAGTACTTC.

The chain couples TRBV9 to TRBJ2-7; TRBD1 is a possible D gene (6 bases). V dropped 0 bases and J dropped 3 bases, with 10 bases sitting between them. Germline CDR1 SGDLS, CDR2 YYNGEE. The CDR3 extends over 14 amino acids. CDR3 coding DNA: TGTGCCAGCAGCGTAGGGCAGGGGCGCTACGAGCAGTACTTC. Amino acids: CASSVGQGRYEQYF. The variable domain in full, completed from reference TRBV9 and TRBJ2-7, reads DSGVTQTPKHLITATGQRVTLRCSPRSGDLSVYWYQQSLDQGLQFLIQYYNGEERAKGNILERFSAQQFPDLHSELNLSSLELGDSALYFCASSVGQGRYEQYFGPGTRLTVT.

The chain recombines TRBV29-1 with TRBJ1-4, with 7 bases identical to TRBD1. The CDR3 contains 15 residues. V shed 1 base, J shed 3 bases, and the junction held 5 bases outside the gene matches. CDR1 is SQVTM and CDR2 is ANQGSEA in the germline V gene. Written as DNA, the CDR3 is TGCAGCGTTGAAGCCCGACAGGGTTCTAATGAAAAACTGTTTTTT. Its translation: CSVEARQGSNEKLFF.

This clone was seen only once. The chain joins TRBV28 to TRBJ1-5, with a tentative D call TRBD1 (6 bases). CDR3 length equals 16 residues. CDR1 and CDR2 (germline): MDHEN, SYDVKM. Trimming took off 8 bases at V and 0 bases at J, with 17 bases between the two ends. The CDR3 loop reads CASSTGGAPSNQPQHF. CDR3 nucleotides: TGTGCCAGCTCGACTGGGGGGGCGCCTAGCAATCAGCCCCAGCATTTT.

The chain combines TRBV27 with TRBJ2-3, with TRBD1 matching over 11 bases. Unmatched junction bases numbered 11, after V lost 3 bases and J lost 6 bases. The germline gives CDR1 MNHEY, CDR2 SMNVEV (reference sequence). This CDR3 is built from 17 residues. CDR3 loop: CASSFGRGTGGSDTQYF. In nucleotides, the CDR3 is TGTGCCAGCAGTTTTGGACGTGGGACAGGGGGATCGGATACGCAGTATTTT.

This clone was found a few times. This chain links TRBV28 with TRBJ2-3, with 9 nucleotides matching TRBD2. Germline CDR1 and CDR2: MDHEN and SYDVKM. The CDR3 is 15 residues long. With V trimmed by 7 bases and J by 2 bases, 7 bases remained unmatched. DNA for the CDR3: TGTGCCAGCATGAAGCGGGGGGCCGCCACAGATACGCAGTATTTT. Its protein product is CASMKRGAATDTQYF.

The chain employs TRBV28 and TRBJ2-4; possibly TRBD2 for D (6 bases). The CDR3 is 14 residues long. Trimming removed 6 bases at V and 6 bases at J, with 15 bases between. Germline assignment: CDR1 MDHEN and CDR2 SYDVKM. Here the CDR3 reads CASSVRDFPNIQYF. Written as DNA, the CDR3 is TGTGCCAGCAGCGTCCGGGACTTCCCAAACATTCAGTACTTC.

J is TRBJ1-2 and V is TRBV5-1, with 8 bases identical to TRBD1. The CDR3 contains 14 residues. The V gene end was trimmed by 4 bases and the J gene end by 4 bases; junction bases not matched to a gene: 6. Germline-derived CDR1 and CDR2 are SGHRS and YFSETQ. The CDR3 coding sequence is TGCGCCAGCAGCACAGACAGGGGAGGCTATGGCTACACCTTC. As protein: CASSTDRGGYGYTF. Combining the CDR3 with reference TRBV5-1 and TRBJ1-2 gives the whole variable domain KAGVTQTPRYLIKTRGQQVTLSCSPISGHRSVSWYQQTPGQGLQFLFEYFSETQRNKGNFPGRFSGRQFSNSRSEMNVSTLELGDSALYLCASSTDRGGYGYTFGSGTRLTVV.

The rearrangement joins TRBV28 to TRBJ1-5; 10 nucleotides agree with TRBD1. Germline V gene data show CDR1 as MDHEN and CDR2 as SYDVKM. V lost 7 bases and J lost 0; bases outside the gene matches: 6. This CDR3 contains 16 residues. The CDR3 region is CASTGGTGVSNQPQHF. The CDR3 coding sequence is TGTGCCAGCACAGGAGGGACAGGGGTTAGCAATCAGCCCCAGCATTTT.

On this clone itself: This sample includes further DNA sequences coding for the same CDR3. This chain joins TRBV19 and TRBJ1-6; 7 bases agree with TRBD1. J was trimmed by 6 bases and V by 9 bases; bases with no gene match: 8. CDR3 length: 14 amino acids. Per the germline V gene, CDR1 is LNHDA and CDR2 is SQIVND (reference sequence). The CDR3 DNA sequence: TGTGCCAGCAGCCTACAGGGGACTAATTCACCCCTCCACTTT. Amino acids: CASSLQGTNSPLHF.

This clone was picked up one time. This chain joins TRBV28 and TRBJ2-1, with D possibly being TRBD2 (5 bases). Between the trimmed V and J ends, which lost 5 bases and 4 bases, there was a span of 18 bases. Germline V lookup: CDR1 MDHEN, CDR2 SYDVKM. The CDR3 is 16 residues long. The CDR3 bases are TGTGCCAGCAGTCCAGGCGGGTCACCATATTACAATGAGCAGTTCTTC. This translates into CASSPGGSPYYNEQFF.

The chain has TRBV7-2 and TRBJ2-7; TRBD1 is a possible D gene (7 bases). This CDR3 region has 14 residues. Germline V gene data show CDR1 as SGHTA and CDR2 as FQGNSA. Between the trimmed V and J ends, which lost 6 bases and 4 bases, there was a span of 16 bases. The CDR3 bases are TGTGCCAGCAGTCCAGGGGGGAGTATGTACGAGCAGTACTTC. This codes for CASSPGGSMYEQYF.

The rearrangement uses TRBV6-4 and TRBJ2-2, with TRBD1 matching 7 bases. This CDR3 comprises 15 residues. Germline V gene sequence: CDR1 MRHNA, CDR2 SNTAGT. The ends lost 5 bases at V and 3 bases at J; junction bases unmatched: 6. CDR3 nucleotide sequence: TGTGCCAGCAGTCCGGGACAGACTTACACCGGGGAGCTGTTTTTT. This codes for CASSPGQTYTGELFF.

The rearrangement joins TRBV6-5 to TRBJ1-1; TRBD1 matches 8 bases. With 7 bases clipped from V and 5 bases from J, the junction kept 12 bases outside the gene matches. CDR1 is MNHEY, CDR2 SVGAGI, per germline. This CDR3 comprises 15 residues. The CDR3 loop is CASIQLTGVGTEAFF. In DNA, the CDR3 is TGTGCCAGCATCCAGCTGACAGGGGTAGGAACTGAAGCTTTCTTT.

The CDR3: CASSQEGQQMNTEAFF. Here the CDR3 DNA reads TGTGCCAGCAGCCAAGAAGGACAGCAGATGAACACTGAAGCTTTCTTT. The chain carries TRBV4-2 and TRBJ1-1; perhaps TRBD1 as D (6 bases). The CDR3 is made up of 16 amino acids. V was shortened by 0 bases and J by 0 bases, with 11 bases between the two germline ends. Germline CDR1 LGHNA, CDR2 YNFKEQ.

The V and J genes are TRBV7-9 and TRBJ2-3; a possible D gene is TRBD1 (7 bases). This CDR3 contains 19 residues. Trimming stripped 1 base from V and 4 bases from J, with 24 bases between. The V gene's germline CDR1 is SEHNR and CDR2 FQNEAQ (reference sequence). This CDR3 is CASSLGGGEGGGGADTQYF. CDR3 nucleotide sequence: TGTGCCAGCAGCTTAGGAGGGGGCGAGGGTGGAGGCGGGGCAGATACGCAGTATTTT.

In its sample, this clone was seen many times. The CDR3 nucleotides read TGCGCCAGCAGCCAGACAGGCGCTGGGGCCAACGTCCTGACTTTC. Amino acid sequence: CASSQTGAGANVLTF. The chain uses TRBV4-1 and TRBJ2-6; D may be TRBD1 (6 bases). Germline-derived CDR1 and CDR2 are MGHRA and YSYEKL. Trimming took 3 bases from V and 2 from J, leaving 8 bases between them. This CDR3 comprises 15 residues.

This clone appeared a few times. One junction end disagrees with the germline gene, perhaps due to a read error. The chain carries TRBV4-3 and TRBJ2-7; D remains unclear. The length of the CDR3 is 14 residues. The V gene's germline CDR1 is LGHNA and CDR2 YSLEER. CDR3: CASSPGATTIGRFF. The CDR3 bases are TGCGCCAGCAGCCCAGGCGCTACGACAATTGGTCGTTTCTTC.

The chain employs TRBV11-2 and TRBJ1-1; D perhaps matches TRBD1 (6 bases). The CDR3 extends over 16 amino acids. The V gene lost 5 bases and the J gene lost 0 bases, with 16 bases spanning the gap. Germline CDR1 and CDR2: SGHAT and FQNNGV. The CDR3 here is CASSPRGAGLNTEAFF. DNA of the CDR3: TGTGCCAGCAGCCCCCGGGGGGCAGGGTTGAACACTGAAGCTTTCTTT.

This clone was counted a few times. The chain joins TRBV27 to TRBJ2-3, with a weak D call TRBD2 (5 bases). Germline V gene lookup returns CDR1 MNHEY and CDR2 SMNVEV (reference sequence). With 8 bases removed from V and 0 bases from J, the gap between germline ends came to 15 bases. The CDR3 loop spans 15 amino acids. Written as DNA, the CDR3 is TGTGCCAGCTCTGGAAGGAGGCCTAGCACAGATACGCAGTATTTT. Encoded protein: CASSGRRPSTDTQYF.

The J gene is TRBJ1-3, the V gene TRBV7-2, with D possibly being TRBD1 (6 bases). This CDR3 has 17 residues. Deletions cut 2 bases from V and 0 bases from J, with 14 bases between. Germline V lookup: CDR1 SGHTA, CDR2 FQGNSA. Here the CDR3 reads CASSLYRESSSGNTIYF. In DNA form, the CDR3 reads TGTGCCAGCAGCTTATACAGGGAAAGTAGCTCTGGAAACACCATATATTTT. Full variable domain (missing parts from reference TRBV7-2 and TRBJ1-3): GAGVSQSPSNKVTEKGKDVELRCDPISGHTALYWYRQSLGQGLEFLIYFQGNSAPDKSGLPSDRFSAERTGGSVSTLTIQRTQQEDSAVYLCASSLYRESSSGNTIYFGEGSWLTVV.

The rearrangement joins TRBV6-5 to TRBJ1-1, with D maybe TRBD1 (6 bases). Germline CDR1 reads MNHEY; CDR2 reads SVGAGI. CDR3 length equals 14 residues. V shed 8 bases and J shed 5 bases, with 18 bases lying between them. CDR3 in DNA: TGTGCCAGCCCAGGGAGGGGGGGGGTGACTGAAGCTTTCTTT. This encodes CASPGRGGVTEAFF.

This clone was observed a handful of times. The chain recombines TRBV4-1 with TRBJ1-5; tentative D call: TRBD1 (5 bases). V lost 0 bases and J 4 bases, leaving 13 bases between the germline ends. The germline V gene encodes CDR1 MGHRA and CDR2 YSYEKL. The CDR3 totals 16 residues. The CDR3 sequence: CASSQDVQDKNQPQHF. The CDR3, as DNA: TGCGCCAGCAGCCAAGATGTACAGGACAAGAATCAGCCCCAGCATTTT.

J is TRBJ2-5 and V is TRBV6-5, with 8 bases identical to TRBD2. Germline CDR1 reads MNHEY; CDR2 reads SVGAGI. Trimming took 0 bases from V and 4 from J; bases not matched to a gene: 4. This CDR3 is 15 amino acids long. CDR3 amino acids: CASSYSSGGRETQYF. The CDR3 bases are TGTGCCAGCAGTTACTCCAGCGGGGGCCGAGAGACCCAGTACTTC.